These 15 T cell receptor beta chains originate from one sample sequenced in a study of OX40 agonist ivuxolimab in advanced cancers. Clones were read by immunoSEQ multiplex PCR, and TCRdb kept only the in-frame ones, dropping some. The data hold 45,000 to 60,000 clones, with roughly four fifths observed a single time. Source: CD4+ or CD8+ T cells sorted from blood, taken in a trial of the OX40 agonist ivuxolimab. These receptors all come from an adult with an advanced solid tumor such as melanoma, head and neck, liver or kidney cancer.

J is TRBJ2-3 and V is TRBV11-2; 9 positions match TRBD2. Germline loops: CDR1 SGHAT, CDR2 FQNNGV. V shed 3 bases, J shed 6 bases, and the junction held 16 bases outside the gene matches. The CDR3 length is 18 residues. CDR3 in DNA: TGTGCCAGCAGCTTCGTATCCAATCAGCGGGGGGCAGGGGATACGCAGTATTTT. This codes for CASSFVSNQRGAGDTQYF.

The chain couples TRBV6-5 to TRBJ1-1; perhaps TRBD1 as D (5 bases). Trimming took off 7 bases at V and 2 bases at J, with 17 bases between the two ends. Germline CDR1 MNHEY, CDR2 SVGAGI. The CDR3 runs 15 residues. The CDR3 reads CASTMGFDSNTEAFF. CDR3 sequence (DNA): TGTGCCAGCACAATGGGGTTCGACAGTAACACTGAAGCTTTCTTT.

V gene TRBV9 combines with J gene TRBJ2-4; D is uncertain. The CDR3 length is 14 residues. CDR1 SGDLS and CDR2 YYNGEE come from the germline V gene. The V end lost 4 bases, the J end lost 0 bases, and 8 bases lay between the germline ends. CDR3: CASSPRVAKNIQYF. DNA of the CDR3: TGTGCCAGCAGCCCTAGGGTAGCCAAAAACATTCAGTACTTC.

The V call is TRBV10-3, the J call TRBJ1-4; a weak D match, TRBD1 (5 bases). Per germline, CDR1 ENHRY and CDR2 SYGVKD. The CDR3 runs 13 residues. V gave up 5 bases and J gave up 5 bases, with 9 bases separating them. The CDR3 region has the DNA TGTGCCATCAGTCGGGACGTAAATGAAAAACTGTTTTTT. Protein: CAISRDVNEKLFF.

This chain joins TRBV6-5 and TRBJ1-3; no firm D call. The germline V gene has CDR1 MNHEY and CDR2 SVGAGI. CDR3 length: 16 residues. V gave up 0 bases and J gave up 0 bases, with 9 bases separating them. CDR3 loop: CASSYSTASSGNTIYF. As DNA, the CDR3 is TGTGCCAGCAGTTACTCAACAGCCTCCTCTGGAAACACCATATATTTT.

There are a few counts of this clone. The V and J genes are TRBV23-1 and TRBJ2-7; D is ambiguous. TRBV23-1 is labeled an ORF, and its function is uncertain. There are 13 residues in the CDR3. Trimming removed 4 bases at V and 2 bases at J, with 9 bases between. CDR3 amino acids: CASSPHVPYEQYF. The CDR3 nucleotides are TGCGCCAGCAGTCCCCACGTACCCTACGAGCAGTACTTC.

The CDR3 protein is CASSTNRGYGYTF. In DNA form, the CDR3 reads TGTGCCAGCAGCACCAACAGGGGCTATGGCTACACCTTC. The gene calls are TRBV5-4 and TRBJ1-2, with 7 bases that match TRBD1. Trimming took 4 bases from V and 4 from J; bases not matched to a gene: 4. The CDR3 contains 13 residues. Per germline, CDR1 SGHNT and CDR2 YYREEE (reference sequence).

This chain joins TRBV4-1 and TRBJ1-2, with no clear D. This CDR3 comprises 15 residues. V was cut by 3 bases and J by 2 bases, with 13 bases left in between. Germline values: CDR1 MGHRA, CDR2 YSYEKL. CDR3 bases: TGCGCCAGCAGCCAGGGTTCGATCCGAAACTATGGCTACACCTTC. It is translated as CASSQGSIRNYGYTF.

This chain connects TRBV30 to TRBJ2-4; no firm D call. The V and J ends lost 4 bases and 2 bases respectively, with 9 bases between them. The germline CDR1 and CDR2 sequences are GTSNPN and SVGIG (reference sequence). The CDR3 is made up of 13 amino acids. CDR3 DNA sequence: TGTGCCTGGACAGGCTGGTCCAAAAACATTCAGTACTTC. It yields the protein CAWTGWSKNIQYF.

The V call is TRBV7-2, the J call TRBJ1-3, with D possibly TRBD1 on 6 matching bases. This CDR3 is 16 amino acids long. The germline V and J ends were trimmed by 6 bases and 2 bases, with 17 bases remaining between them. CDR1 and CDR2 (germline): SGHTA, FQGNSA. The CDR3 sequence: CASRPSPAGAGNTIYF. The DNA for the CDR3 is TGTGCCAGCAGGCCGTCTCCTGCAGGGGCTGGAAACACCATATATTTT.

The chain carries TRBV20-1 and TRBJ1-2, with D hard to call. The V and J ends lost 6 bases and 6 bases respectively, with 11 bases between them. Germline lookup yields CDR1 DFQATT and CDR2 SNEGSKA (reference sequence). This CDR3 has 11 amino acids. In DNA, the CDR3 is TGCAGTGCCCTCGGGGAGCATGGCTACACCTTC. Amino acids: CSALGEHGYTF.

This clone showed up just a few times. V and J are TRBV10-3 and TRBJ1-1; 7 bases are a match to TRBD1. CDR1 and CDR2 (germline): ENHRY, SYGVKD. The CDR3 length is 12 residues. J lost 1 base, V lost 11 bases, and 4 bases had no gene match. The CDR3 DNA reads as TGTGCCTCCGGGACAGCGAACACTGAAGCTTTCTTT. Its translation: CASGTANTEAFF.

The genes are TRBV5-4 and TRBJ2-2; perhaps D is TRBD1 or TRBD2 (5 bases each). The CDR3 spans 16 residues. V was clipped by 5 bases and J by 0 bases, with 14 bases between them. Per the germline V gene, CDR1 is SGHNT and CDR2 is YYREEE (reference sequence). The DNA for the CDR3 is TGTGCCAGCAGTTTCCCCATGGGGGCGAACACCGGGGAGCTGTTTTTT. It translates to CASSFPMGANTGELFF.

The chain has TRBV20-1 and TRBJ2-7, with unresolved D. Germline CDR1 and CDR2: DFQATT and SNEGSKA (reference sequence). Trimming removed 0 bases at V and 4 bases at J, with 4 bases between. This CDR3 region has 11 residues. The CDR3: CSAREVYEQYF. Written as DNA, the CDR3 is TGCAGTGCTAGAGAAGTTTACGAGCAGTACTTC.

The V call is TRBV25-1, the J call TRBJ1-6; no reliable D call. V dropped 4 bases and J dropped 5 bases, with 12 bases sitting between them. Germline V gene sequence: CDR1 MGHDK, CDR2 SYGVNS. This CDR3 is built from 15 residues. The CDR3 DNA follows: TGTGCCAGCAGTGCACGACAAACGGATAATTCACCCCTCCACTTT. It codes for CASSARQTDNSPLHF.